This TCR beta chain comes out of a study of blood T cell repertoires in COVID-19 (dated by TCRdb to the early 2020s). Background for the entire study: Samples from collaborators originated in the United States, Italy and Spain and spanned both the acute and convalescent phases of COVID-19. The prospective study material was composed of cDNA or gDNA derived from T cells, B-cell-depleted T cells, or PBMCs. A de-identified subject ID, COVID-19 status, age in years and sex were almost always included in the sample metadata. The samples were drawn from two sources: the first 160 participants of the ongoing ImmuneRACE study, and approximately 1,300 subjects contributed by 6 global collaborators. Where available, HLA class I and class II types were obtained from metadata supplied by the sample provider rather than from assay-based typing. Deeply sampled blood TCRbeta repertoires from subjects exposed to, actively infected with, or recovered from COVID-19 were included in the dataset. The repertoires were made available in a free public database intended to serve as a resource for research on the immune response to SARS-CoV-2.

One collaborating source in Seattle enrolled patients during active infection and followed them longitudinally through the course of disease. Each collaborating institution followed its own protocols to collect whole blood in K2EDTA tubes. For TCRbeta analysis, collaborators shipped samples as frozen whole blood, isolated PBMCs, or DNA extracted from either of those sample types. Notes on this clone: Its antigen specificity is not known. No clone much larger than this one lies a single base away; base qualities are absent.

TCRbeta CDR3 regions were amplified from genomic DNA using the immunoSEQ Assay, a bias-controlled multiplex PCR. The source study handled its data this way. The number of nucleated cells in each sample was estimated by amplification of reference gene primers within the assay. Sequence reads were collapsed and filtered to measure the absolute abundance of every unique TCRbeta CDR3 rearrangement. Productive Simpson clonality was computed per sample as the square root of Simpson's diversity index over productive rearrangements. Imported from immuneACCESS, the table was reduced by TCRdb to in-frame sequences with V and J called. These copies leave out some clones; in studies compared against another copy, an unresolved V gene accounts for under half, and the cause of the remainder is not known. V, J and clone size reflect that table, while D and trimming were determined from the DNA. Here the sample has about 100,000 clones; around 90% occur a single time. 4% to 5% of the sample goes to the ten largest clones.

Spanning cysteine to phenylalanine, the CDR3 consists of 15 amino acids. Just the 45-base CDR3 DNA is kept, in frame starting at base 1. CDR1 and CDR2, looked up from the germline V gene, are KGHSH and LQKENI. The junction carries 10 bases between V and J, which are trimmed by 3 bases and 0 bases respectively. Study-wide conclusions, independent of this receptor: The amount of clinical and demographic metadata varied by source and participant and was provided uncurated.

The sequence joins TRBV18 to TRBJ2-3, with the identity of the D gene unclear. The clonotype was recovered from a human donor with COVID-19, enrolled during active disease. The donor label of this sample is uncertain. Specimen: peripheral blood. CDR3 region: CASSPIEPSTDTQYF. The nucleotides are TGTGCCAGCTCACCCATAGAACCTAGCACAGATACGCAGTATTTT.